The sequence of this T cell receptor (beta chain) was determined in a study of control samples from healthy donors and cancer patients. Germline-derived CDR1 and CDR2 are SNHLY and FYNNEI. This CDR3 comprises 16 residues. V shed 6 bases, J shed 5 bases, and the junction held 10 bases outside the gene matches. Assay used: immunoSEQ multiplex PCR; TCRdb lists only in-frame clones, some missing. Among approximately 170,000 clones, 92% were seen once, and the ten largest hold 0.68%. The chain links TRBV2 to TRBJ1-5; 10 nucleotides line up with TRBD1. This sequence originates from a woman aged 30 to 39 in good health. Sample: blood. CDR3 protein: CASSEWDRGIDQPQHF. The DNA for the CDR3 is TGTGCCAGCAGCGAGTGGGACAGGGGTATCGATCAGCCCCAGCATTTT.